This T cell receptor beta chain was sequenced in a study of blood T cell repertoires in COVID-19. The V gene lost 1 base and the J gene lost 7 bases, with 20 bases spanning the gap. Germline CDR1 is LNHDA and CDR2 is SQIVND (reference sequence). CDR3 length equals 16 residues. Per the authors' pipeline: Amplification of reference gene primers was used by the study to estimate nucleated cell counts. TCRdb keeps only in-frame clones here, not all; method: immunoSEQ multiplex PCR. V, J and clone size derive from that table, while D and trimming were established from the DNA sequence. Among 180,000 or so clones, about 85% were seen once, and the ten largest hold roughly 9.2%.

The genes are TRBV19 and TRBJ2-7, with a weak D call TRBD2 (5 bases). The sequence was collected from an elderly woman with acute or convalescent COVID-19. Sequencing input: peripheral blood. The CDR3 sequence is CASSIVGSRDSREQYF. CDR3 bases: TGTGCCAGTAGTATAGTCGGATCTCGGGATTCACGGGAGCAGTACTTC.